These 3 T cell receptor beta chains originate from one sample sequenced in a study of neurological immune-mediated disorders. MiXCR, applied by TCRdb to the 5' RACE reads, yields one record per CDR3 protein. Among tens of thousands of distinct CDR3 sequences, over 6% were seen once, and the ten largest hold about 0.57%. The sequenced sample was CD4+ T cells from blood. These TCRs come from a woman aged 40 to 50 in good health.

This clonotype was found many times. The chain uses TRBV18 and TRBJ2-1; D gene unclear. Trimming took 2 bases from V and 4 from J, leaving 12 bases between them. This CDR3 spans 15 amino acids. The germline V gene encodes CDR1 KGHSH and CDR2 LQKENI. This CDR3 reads CASSPRHLSYNEQFF. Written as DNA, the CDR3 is TGTGCCAGCTCACCAAGGCACCTTTCATACAATGAGCAGTTCTTC.

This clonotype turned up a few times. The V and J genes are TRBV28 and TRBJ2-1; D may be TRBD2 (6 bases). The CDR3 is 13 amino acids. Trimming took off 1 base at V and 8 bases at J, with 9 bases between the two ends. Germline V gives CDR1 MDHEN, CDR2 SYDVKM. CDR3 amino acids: CASSLSIADEQFF. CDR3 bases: TGTGCCAGCAGTTTATCGATAGCGGATGAGCAGTTCTTC.

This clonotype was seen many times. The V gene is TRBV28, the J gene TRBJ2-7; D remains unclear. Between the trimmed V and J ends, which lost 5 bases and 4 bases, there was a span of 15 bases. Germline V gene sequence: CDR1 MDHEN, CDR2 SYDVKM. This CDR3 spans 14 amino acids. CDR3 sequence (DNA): TGTGCCAGCAGTCCCATGGGGATCCTTTACGAGCAGTACTTC. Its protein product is CASSPMGILYEQYF.